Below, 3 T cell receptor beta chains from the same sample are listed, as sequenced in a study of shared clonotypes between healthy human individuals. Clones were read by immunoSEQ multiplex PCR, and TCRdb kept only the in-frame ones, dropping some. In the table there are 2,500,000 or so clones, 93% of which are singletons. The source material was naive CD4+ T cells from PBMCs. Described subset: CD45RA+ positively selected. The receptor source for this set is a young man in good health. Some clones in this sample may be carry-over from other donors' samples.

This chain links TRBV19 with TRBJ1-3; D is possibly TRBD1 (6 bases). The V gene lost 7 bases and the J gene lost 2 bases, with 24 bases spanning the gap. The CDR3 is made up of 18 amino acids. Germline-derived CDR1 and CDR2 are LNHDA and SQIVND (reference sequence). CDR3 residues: CASTNQPGAVFTGNTIYF. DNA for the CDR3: TGTGCCAGTACCAACCAACCGGGGGCGGTTTTTACTGGAAACACCATATATTTT. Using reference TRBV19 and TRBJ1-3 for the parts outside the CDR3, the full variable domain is DGGITQSPKYLFRKEGQNVTLSCEQNLNHDAMYWYRQDPGQGLRLIYYSQIVNDFQKGDIAEGYSVSREKKESFPLTVTSAQKNPTAFYLCASTNQPGAVFTGNTIYFGEGSWLTVV.

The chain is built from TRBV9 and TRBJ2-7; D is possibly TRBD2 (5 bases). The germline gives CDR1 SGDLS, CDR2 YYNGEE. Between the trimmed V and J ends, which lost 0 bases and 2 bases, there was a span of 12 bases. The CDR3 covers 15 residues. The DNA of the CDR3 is TGTGCCAGCAGCGTAGCGGGGATGGGCCCCTACGAGCAGTACTTC. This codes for CASSVAGMGPYEQYF.

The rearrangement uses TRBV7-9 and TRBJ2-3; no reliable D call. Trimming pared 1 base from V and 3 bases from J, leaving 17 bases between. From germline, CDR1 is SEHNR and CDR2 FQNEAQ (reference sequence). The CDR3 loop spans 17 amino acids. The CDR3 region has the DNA TGTGCCAGCAGCTTAGGTCGCTCGACATTTGGGACAGATACGCAGTATTTT. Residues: CASSLGRSTFGTDTQYF. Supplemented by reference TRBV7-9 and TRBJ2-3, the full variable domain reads DTGVSQNPRHKITKRGQNVTFRCDPISEHNRLYWYRQTLGQGPEFLTYFQNEAQLEKSRLLSDRFSAERPKGSFSTLEIQRTEQGDSAMYLCASSLGRSTFGTDTQYFGPGTRLTVL.